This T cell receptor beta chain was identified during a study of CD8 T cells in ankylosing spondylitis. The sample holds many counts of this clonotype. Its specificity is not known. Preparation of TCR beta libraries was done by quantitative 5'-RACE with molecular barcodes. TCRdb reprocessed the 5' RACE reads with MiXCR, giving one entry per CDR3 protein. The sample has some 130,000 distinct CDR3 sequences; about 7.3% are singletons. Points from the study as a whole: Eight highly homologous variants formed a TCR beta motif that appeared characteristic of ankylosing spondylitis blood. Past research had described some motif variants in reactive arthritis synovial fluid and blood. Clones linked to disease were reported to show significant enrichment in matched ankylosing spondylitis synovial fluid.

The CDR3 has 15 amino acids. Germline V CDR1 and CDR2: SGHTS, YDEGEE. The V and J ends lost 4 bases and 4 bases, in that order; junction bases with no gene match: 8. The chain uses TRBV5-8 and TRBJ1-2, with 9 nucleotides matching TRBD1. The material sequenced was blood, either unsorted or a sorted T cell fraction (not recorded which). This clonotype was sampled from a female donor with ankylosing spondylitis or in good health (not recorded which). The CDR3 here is CASSGGTGRPYGYTF. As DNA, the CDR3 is TGTGCCAGCAGCGGGGGGACAGGGCGTCCCTATGGCTACACCTTC.